A single sample gave rise to the 26 T cell receptor beta chains below, sequenced in a study of prognosis after radiotherapy for stage I lung cancer. Starting from genomic DNA, TCR beta CDR3 was amplified through two-round multiplex PCR. During first-round PCR, primers specific to each TRBV and TRBJ gene were used. TCRdb itself ran the multiplex PCR reads through MiXCR, one entry per CDR3 protein. The sample has approximately 25,000 distinct CDR3 sequences, more than 45% seen once; the top ten hold 15%. The sequencing used PBMCs, collected before or after stereotactic body radiation therapy (not recorded which). All receptors derive from a donor at least 50 years old with non-small cell lung cancer.

Regarding this clonotype: The junction departs from the called germline gene at one end, perhaps through a read error. This chain links TRBV6-1 with TRBJ1-2; D is undetermined. The CDR3 spans 14 residues. CDR1 and CDR2 (germline): MNHNS, SASEGT. In nucleotides, the CDR3 is TGTGCCATCAGTAGGGCGAGTAAGGACTATGTCTACACCTTC. It codes for CAISRASKDYVYTF.

Points on this clonotype: This sequence is one base from a far larger clone and is likely a read error. The chain joins TRBV25-1 to TRBJ1-1, with D uncertain. With 7 bases removed from V and 0 bases from J, the gap between germline ends came to 9 bases. The CDR3 consists of 13 residues. Germline assignment: CDR1 MGHDK and CDR2 SYGVNS. Here the CDR3 reads CASIGSMNTEAFF. The CDR3 coding sequence is TGTGCCAGCATCGGGAGTATGAACACTGAAGCTTTCTTT.

This clonotype ranks as medium-sized. The chain couples TRBV6-2 or TRBV6-3 to TRBJ1-1; D not resolved. The CDR3 sequence is 14 residues long. With 2 bases removed from V and 1 base from J, the gap between germline ends came to 8 bases. CDR1 is MNHEY, CDR2 SVGEGT, per germline. Here the CDR3 reads CASSYGSQNTEAFF. The CDR3 coding sequence is TGTGCCAGCAGTTACGGGTCACAGAACACTGAAGCTTTCTTT.

As for this clonotype: This may be a read error: a much more frequent sequence differs by one nucleotide. The chain couples TRBV11-2 to TRBJ2-6; TRBD1 matches 7 bases. Per the germline V gene, CDR1 is SGHAT and CDR2 is FQNNGV. The CDR3 loop spans 17 amino acids. The CDR3 is CASSFIGGSSGANVLAF. DNA of the CDR3: TGTGCCAGCAGCTTTATAGGGGGCAGCTCTGGGGCCAACGTCCTGGCTTTC. The full variable domain, its missing parts supplied by reference TRBV11-2 and TRBJ2-6, is EAGVAQSPRYKIIEKRQSVAFWCNPISGHATLYWYQQILGQGPKLLIQFQNNGVVDDSQLPKDRFSAERLKGVDSTLKIQPAKLEDSAVYLCASSFIGGSSGANVLAFGAGSRLTVL.

This clonotype was counted only a few times. Since a much larger clone is just one base distant, this may be a read error. J is TRBJ1-1 and V is TRBV19, with TRBD1 matching over 8 bases. CDR3 length equals 15 residues. Germline trimming cut 7 bases from V and 1 base from J; bases unmatched to any gene: 8. Germline loops: CDR1 LNHDA, CDR2 SQIVND (reference sequence). The CDR3 DNA reads as TGTGCCAGTATAAAAGGACAGGGCCGGAACACTGAAGCTTTCTTT. It yields the protein CASIKGQGRNTEAFF.

The J gene is TRBJ2-1, the V gene TRBV28, with D possibly being TRBD2 (6 bases). The CDR3 covers 16 residues. The ends were cut back, 8 bases at V and 7 bases at J, with 24 bases in the middle. Germline V gene sequence: CDR1 MDHEN, CDR2 SYDVKM. The CDR3 protein is CASSRPGTPYRNEQFF. The CDR3 coding sequence is TGTGCCAGCTCGCGACCCGGGACTCCTTACCGGAATGAGCAGTTCTTC. Using reference TRBV28 and TRBJ2-1 for the parts outside the CDR3, the full variable domain is DVKVTQSSRYLVKRTGEKVFLECVQDMDHENMFWYRQDPGLGLRLIYFSYDVKMKEKGDIPEGYSVSREKKERFSLILESASTNQTSMYLCASSRPGTPYRNEQFFGPGTRLTVL.

For this clonotype: A far larger clone lies a single base away; this is likely a read error. The chain's CDR3 is CVISGTHSYEQYF. For the CDR3, the DNA is TGTGTCATCTCCGGGACTCACTCCTACGAGCAGTACTTC. The chain is built from TRBV6-8 and TRBJ2-7, with D possibly being TRBD2 (6 bases). The CDR3 length is 13 residues. Looked up from germline, CDR1 is MNHGY and CDR2 is SAAAGT.

This clonotype has at least ten counts. J is TRBJ2-3 and V is TRBV4-2, with 12 bases identical to TRBD2. CDR3 length: 16 residues. CDR1 is LGHNA, CDR2 YNFKEQ, per germline. The J segment lost 8 bases and the V segment lost 3 bases, leaving 9 bases of the junction unmatched. The CDR3 region is CASSQLAGGKTGTQYF. CDR3 sequence (DNA): TGTGCCAGCAGCCAGCTAGCGGGAGGGAAGACCGGTACGCAGTATTTT.

This clonotype was detected once. Since a far larger clone is one base different, this is likely a read error. The rearrangement links TRBV6-4 to TRBJ1-6; a weak D match, TRBD1 (6 bases). The CDR3 is made up of 15 amino acids. Between the trimmed V and J ends, which lost 4 bases and 7 bases, there was a span of 14 bases. In germline, CDR1 is MRHNA, CDR2 SNTAGT. The CDR3 DNA reads TGTGCCAGCAGTGGCCGACAGGTAAGAAATTCACCCCTCCACTTT. Protein sequence: CASSGRQVRNSPLHF.

This clonotype was seen at least ten times. The rearrangement uses TRBV20-1 and TRBJ1-2; D gene unclear. The CDR3 has 13 residues. V lost 3 bases to trimming and J lost 0 bases, with 8 bases between them. The germline V gene has CDR1 DFQATT and CDR2 SNEGSKA (reference sequence). The CDR3 spells CSARVVTNYGYTF. Written as DNA, the CDR3 is TGCAGTGCTAGGGTCGTCACTAACTATGGCTACACCTTC.

This clonotype was counted at least ten times. The chain links TRBV18 to TRBJ1-1, with D possibly being TRBD1 (5 bases). The CDR3 consists of 16 residues. Germline V CDR1 and CDR2: KGHSH, LQKENI. V was clipped by 3 bases and J by 2 bases, with 16 bases between them. The CDR3 reads CASSPGVSTVNTEAFF. The CDR3, as DNA: TGTGCCAGCTCACCCGGCGTTTCGACAGTAAACACTGAAGCTTTCTTT.

This clonotype was picked up many times. The CDR3 loop is CASSPLSPNEQYF. The DNA for the CDR3 is TGTGCCAGCTCACCACTAAGTCCGAACGAGCAGTACTTC. The rearrangement uses TRBV18 and TRBJ2-7; D is undetermined. CDR1 and CDR2 (germline): KGHSH, LQKENI. CDR3 length: 13 amino acids. The germline V and J ends were trimmed by 1 base and 5 bases, with 9 bases remaining between them. Using reference TRBV18 and TRBJ2-7 for the parts outside the CDR3, the full variable domain is NAGVMQNPRHLVRRRGQEARLRCSPMKGHSHVYWYRQLPEEGLKFMVYLQKENIIDESGMPKERFSAEFPKEGPSILRIQQVVRGDSAAYFCASSPLSPNEQYFGPGTRLTVT.

This clonotype was recorded at least ten times. The chain carries TRBV7-8 and TRBJ2-4; no clear D. V was pared by 1 base and J by 2 bases, with 18 bases between. The CDR3 is 18 amino acids. Germline assignment: CDR1 SGHVS and CDR2 FQNEAQ. CDR3: CASSLVLGRIRTKNIQYF. The CDR3, as DNA: TGTGCCAGCAGCTTAGTTTTAGGTAGAATTAGGACCAAAAACATTCAGTACTTC.

This clonotype was counted at least ten times. Given a much more abundant clone one base away, this may be a read error. The chain has TRBV15 and TRBJ1-1; D possibly corresponds to TRBD1 (6 bases). V lost 5 bases and J 10 bases, leaving 14 bases between the germline ends. The CDR3 has 12 residues. Germline V gene lookup returns CDR1 LNHNV and CDR2 YYDKDF (reference sequence). The CDR3 reads CATSSGQSGAFF. CDR3 coding DNA: TGTGCCACCAGCTCAGGACAGAGTGGAGCTTTCTTT. Looking up the rest from reference TRBV15 and TRBJ1-1 gives the full variable domain: DAMVIQNPRYQVTQFGKPVTLSCSQTLNHNVMYWYQQKSSQAPKLLFHYYDKDFNNEADTPDNFQSRRPNTSFCFLDIRSPGLGDTAMYLCATSSGQSGAFFGQGTRLTVV.

On this clonotype: One base separates it from a far larger clone, so it is likely a read error. This sequence joins TRBV6-1 and TRBJ2-3; a possible D gene is TRBD2 (6 bases). The V and J ends lost 5 bases and 10 bases respectively, with 22 bases between them. The CDR3 is 15 amino acids. Per germline, CDR1 MNHNS and CDR2 SASEGT. This CDR3 is CASSPRLECPAAQYF. The DNA for the CDR3 is TGTGCCAGCAGTCCCCGACTAGAATGTCCGGCGGCGCAGTATTTT.

The chain recombines TRBV5-4 with TRBJ2-5; 11 bases line up with TRBD2. The CDR3 is made up of 15 amino acids. Germline-derived CDR1 and CDR2 are SGHNT and YYREEE (reference sequence). V gave up 5 bases and J gave up 2 bases; unmatched junction bases: 5. The chain's CDR3 is CASSRRTSGQETQYF. CDR3 nucleotide sequence: TGTGCCAGCAGTCGTAGGACTAGCGGGCAAGAGACCCAGTACTTC.

The chain joins TRBV3-2 to TRBJ2-2. TRBV3-2 is a recognized pseudogene. This CDR3 region has 17 residues. CDR3 DNA: TGTGCCAGCAGCCAAGATTTTATATGCGGGAACACCGGGGAGCTGTTTTTT. Amino acid sequence: CASSQDFICGNTGELFF.

This chain uses TRBV6-1 with TRBJ1-6, with TRBD1 as a possible D gene (5 bases). The CDR3 is made up of 17 amino acids. The germline gives CDR1 MNHNS, CDR2 SASEGT. V was cut by 6 bases and J by 0 bases, with 15 bases left in between. CDR3 in amino acids: CASRRAPGGSYNSPLHF. The CDR3 coding sequence is TGTGCCAGCAGAAGGGCCCCCGGGGGCTCCTATAATTCACCCCTCCACTTT.

Within the sample, this clonotype is medium-sized. CDR3 in amino acids: CASSWGGSNTEAFF. In DNA, the CDR3 is TGTGCCAGCAGCTGGGGGGGGTCGAACACTGAAGCTTTCTTT. V is TRBV11-2 and J is TRBJ1-1, with D possibly being TRBD1 (5 bases). There are 14 residues in the CDR3. CDR1 is SGHAT and CDR2 is FQNNGV in the germline V gene. V dropped 4 bases and J dropped 1 base, with 10 bases sitting between them.

This clonotype was detected ten times or more. The rearrangement joins TRBV10-3 to TRBJ2-7; D unresolved. Germline V gene data show CDR1 as ENHRY and CDR2 as SYGVKD. The CDR3 is 14 residues long. Between the trimmed V and J ends, which lost 1 base and 0 bases, there was a span of 7 bases. The CDR3 DNA follows: TGTGCCATCAGTGAGTTCTGGGGCTCCTACGAGCAGTACTTC. It translates to CAISEFWGSYEQYF.

This clonotype has a count of ten or more. This chain joins TRBV12-3 or TRBV12-4 and TRBJ1-1, with D maybe TRBD1 (6 bases). Trimming removed 7 bases from V and 3 bases from J, with 18 bases in between. This CDR3 has 15 amino acids. DNA for the CDR3: TGTGCCAGCACCTCACGACAGGTCCGGCACACTGAAGCTTTCTTT. The encoded protein is CASTSRQVRHTEAFF.

The chain recombines TRBV20-1 with TRBJ2-1; 10 bases match TRBD2. Germline V gene sequence: CDR1 DFQATT, CDR2 SNEGSKA (reference sequence). The CDR3 runs 16 residues. V dropped 0 bases and J dropped 6; count of bases not matched to a gene: 8. In DNA, the CDR3 is TGCAGTGCTAGAGAGGCCCTAGCGGGAGATACCAATGAGCAGTTCTTC. It encodes CSAREALAGDTNEQFF.

This clonotype was observed a few times. This likely came from a read error, as a far larger clone is one base away. The J gene is TRBJ2-6, the V gene TRBV6-2 or TRBV6-3; 8 bases line up with TRBD1. The CDR3 is made up of 16 amino acids. CDR1 and CDR2 (germline): MNHEY, SVGEGT. In DNA, the CDR3 is TGTGCCAGCAGTTATGACAGGGGCTCTGGGTCCAACGTCCTGACTTTC. Its protein product is CASSYDRGSGSNVLTF.

V is TRBV5-6 and J is TRBJ2-3; D might be TRBD1 (5 bases). The CDR3 extends over 13 amino acids. Trimming removed 2 bases from V and 1 base from J, with 5 bases in between. The V gene's germline CDR1 is SGHDT and CDR2 YYEEEE. In DNA, the CDR3 is TGTGCCAGCAGCTTACAGGGCACAGATACGCAGTATTTT. As protein: CASSLQGTDTQYF.

This clonotype was detected many times. V and J are TRBV11-2 and TRBJ2-3; D call uncertain. CDR1 SGHAT and CDR2 FQNNGV come from the germline V gene. Trimming took off 1 base at V and 5 bases at J, with 7 bases between the two ends. CDR3 length: 13 amino acids. CDR3 sequence reads: CASSLAPEDTQYF. CDR3 coding DNA: TGTGCCAGCAGCTTAGCCCCCGAAGATACGCAGTATTTT. The variable domain in full, completed from reference TRBV11-2 and TRBJ2-3, reads EAGVAQSPRYKIIEKRQSVAFWCNPISGHATLYWYQQILGQGPKLLIQFQNNGVVDDSQLPKDRFSAERLKGVDSTLKIQPAKLEDSAVYLCASSLAPEDTQYFGPGTRLTVL.

In its sample, this clonotype ranks as medium-sized. This rearrangement joins TRBV6-1 to TRBJ1-6; D uncertain. Trimming stripped 5 bases from V and 9 bases from J, with 11 bases between. The CDR3 runs 13 residues. Germline V gene lookup returns CDR1 MNHNS and CDR2 SASEGT. The CDR3: CASSLYAGSPLHF. For the CDR3, the DNA is TGTGCCAGCAGTCTATACGCCGGTTCACCCCTCCACTTT.